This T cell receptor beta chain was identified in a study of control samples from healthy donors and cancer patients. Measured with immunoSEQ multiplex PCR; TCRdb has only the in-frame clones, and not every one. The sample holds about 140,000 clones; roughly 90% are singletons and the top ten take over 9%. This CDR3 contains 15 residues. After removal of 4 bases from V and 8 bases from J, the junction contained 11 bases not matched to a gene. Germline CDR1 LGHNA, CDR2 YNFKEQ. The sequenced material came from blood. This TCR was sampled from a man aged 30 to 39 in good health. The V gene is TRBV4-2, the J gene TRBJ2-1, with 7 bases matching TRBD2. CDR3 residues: CASSPISGMDDEQFF. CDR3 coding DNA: TGTGCCAGCAGCCCGATCAGCGGGATGGACGATGAGCAGTTCTTC.